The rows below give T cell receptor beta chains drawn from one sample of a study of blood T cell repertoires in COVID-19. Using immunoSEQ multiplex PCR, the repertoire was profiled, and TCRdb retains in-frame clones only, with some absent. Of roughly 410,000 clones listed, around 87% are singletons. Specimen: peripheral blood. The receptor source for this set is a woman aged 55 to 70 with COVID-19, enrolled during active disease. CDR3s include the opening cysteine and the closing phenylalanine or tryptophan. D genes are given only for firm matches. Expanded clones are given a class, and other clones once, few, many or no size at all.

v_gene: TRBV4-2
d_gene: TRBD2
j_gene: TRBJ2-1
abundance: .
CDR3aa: CASSREQTSGGDYEQFF
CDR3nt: TGTGCCAGCAGCCGAGAGCAGACTAGCGGGGGGGATTATGAGCAGTTCTTC

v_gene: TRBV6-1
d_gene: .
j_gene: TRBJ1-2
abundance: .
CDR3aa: CASSEDRVAYGYTF
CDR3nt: TGTGCCAGCAGTGAAGACAGGGTTGCGTATGGCTACACCTTC

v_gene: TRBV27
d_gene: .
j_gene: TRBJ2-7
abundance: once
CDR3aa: CASRLQGTYEQYF
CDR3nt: TGTGCCAGCAGACTACAGGGTACCTACGAGCAGTACTTC

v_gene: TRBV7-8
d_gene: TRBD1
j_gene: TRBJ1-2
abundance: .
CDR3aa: CASSIVGGQGDYGYTF
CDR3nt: TGTGCCAGCAGCATTGTAGGCGGACAGGGCGACTATGGCTACACCTTC

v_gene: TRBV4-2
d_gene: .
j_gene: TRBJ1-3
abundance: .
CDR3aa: CASSQDGQVPGNTIYF
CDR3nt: TGTGCCAGCAGCCAAGATGGACAAGTCCCTGGAAACACCATATATTTT

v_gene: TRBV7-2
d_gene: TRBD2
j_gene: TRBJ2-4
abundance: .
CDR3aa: CASSLARLRLAGGNNIQYF
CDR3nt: TGTGCCAGCAGCTTAGCCCGCTTAAGACTAGCGGGGGGGAACAACATTCAGTACTTC

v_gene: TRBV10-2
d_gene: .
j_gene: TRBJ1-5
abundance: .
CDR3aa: CASSEPGYQPQHF
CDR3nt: TGCGCCAGCAGTGAGCCGGGATACCAGCCCCAGCATTTT

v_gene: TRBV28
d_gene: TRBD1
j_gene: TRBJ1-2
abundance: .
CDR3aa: CASSLTETGYGYTF
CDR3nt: TGTGCCAGCAGTTTGACGGAGACAGGGTATGGCTACACCTTC

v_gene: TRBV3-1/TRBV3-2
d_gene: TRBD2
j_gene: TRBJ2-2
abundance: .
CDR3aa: CASSQAGRANTGELFF
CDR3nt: TGTGCCAGCAGCCAAGCAGGGAGGGCTAACACCGGGGAGCTGTTTTTT

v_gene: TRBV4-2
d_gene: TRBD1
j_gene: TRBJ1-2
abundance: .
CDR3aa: CASSPPGTGYGYTF
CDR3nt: TGTGCCAGCAGCCCCCCAGGGACAGGGTATGGCTACACCTTC

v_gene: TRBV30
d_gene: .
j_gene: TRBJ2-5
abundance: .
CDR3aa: CAWRFRGQETQYF
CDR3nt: TGTGCCTGGAGATTCAGGGGACAAGAGACCCAGTACTTC

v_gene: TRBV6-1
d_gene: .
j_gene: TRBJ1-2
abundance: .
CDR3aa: CASSEVGSPAGNYGYTF
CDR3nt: TGTGCCAGCAGTGAAGTGGGATCCCCTGCGGGTAACTATGGCTACACCTTC

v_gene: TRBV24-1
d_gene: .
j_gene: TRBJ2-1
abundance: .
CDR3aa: CATSDASGSYNEQFF
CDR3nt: TGTGCCACCAGTGATGCAAGCGGCTCCTACAATGAGCAGTTCTTC

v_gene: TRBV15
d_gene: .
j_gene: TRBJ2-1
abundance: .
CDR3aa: CATSSDRFGSRNEQFF
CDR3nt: TGTGCCACCAGCAGTGACAGGTTCGGGTCGAGAAATGAGCAGTTCTTC

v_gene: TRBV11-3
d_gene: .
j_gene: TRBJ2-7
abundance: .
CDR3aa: CASSLDGASEQYF
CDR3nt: TGTGCCAGCAGCTTAGATGGGGCAAGCGAGCAGTACTTC

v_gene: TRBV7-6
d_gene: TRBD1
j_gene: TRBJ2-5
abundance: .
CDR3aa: CASSSRDRRQETQYF
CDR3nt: TGTGCCAGCAGCTCCCGGGACAGGCGGCAAGAGACCCAGTACTTC

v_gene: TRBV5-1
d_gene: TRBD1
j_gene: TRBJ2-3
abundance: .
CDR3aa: CASSLQTGATDTQYF
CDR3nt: TGCGCCAGCAGCTTGCAGACAGGGGCAACAGATACGCAGTATTTT

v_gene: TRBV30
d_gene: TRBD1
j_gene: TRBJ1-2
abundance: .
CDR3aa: CAWGRTGPGYTF
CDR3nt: TGTGCCTGGGGGAGGACAGGGCCGGGCTACACCTTC

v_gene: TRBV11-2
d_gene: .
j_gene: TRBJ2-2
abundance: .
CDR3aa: CASSLRRASNTGELFF
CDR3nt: TGTGCCAGCAGCTTAAGGAGGGCCTCGAACACCGGGGAGCTGTTTTTT

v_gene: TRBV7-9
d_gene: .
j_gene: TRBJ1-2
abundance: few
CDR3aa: CASSSGVNYGYTF
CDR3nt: TGTGCCAGCAGCTCCGGGGTTAACTATGGCTACACCTTC

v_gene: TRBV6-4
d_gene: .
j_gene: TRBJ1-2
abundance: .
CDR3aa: CASSIKWGANYGYTF
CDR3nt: TGTGCCAGCAGCATTAAGTGGGGAGCTAACTATGGCTACACCTTC

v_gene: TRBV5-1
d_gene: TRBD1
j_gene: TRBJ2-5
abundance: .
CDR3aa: CASSRGTGTETQYF
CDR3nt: TGCGCCAGCAGCAGGGGGACAGGGACGGAGACCCAGTACTTC

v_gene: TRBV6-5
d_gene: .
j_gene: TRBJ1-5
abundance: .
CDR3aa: CASSYSYSNQPQHF
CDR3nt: TGTGCCAGCAGTTACTCCTATAGCAATCAGCCCCAGCATTTT

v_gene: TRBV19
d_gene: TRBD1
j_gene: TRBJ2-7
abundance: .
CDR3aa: CASSRTGSLPNYEQYF
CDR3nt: TGTGCCAGTAGTCGGACAGGGTCCCTTCCAAACTACGAGCAGTACTTC

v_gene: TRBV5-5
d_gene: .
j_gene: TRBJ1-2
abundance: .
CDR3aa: CASSPAAPGSYGYTF
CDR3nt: TGTGCCAGCAGCCCGGCGGCCCCTGGAAGCTATGGCTACACCTTC

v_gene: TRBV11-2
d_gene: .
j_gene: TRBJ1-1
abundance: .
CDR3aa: CASSLRMNTEAFF
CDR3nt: TGTGCCAGCAGCTTACGTATGAACACTGAAGCTTTCTTT

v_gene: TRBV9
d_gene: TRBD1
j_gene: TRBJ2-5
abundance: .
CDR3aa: CASSVATGGTQETQYF
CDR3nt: TGTGCCAGCAGCGTAGCCACAGGGGGGACCCAAGAGACCCAGTACTTC

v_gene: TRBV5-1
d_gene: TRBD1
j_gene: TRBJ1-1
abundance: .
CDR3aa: CASSWGQLMNTEAFF
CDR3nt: TGCGCCAGCAGCTGGGGACAGCTTATGAACACTGAAGCTTTCTTT

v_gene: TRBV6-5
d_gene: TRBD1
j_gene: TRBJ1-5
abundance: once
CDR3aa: CASRGQGSNQPQHF
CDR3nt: TGTGCCAGCAGGGGACAGGGATCCAATCAGCCCCAGCATTTT

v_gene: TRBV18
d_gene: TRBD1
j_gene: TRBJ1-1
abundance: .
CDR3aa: CASSGQGSGTEAFF
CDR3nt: TGTGCCAGCTCGGGACAGGGGAGCGGCACTGAAGCTTTCTTT

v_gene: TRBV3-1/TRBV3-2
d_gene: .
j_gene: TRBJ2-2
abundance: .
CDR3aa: CASSPSAGELFF
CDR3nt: TGTGCCAGCAGCCCTAGCGCCGGGGAGCTGTTTTTT

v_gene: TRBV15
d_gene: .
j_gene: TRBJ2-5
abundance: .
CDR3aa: CATSRDRGRVETQYF
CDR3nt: TGTGCCACCAGCAGAGATAGGGGCAGGGTGGAGACCCAGTACTTC

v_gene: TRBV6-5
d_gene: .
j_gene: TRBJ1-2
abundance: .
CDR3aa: CASKPGHNYGYTF
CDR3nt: TGTGCCAGCAAACCGGGACATAACTATGGCTACACCTTC

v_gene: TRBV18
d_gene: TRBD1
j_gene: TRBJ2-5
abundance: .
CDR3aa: CASSPVGGPQTETQYF
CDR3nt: TGTGCCAGCTCACCAGTAGGGGGCCCCCAAACGGAGACCCAGTACTTC

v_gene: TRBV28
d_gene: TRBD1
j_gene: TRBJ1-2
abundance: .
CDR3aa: CASRSSGTVYGYTF
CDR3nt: TGTGCCAGCAGATCCTCCGGGACAGTCTATGGCTACACCTTC

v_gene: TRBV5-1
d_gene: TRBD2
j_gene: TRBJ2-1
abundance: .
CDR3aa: CASRGLAGATGNEQFF
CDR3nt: TGCGCCAGCAGGGGACTAGCGGGGGCCACTGGGAATGAGCAGTTCTTC

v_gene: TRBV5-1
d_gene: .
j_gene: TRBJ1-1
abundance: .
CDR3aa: CASSLSGPGEAFF
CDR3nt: TGCGCCAGCAGCTTGTCGGGTCCGGGTGAAGCTTTCTTT

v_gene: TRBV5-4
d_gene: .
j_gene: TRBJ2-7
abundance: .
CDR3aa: CASSFSLTTYEQYF
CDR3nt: TGTGCCAGCAGCTTCTCGCTGACTACCTACGAGCAGTACTTC

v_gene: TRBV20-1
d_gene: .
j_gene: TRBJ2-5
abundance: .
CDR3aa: CSASSLQETQYF
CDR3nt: TGCAGTGCTAGTAGCCTGCAAGAGACCCAGTACTTC

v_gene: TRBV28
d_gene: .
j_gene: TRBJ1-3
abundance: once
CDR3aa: CASIGSGNAGNTIYF
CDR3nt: TGTGCCAGCATTGGGTCAGGGAACGCAGGAAACACCATATATTTT

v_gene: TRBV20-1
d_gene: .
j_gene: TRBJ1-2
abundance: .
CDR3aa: CSARRDYGYTF
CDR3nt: TGCAGTGCTCGGAGAGACTATGGCTACACCTTC

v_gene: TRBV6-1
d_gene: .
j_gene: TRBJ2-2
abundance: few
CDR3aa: CASSENIGELFF
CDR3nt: TGTGCCAGCAGTGAAAATATCGGGGAGCTGTTTTTT

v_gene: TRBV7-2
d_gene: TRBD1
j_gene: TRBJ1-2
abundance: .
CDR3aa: CASTFPGGTGGSYGYTF
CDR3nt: TGTGCCAGCACCTTCCCGGGTGGGACAGGGGGCTCCTATGGCTACACCTTC

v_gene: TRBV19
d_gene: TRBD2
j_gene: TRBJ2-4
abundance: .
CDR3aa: CASSMGLAGGWAKNIQYF
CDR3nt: TGTGCCAGTAGTATGGGACTAGCGGGGGGATGGGCCAAAAACATTCAGTACTTC

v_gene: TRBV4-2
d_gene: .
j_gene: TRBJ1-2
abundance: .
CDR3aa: CASSQGGQAANYGYTF
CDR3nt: TGTGCCAGCAGCCAAGGGGGCCAGGCAGCTAACTATGGCTACACCTTC

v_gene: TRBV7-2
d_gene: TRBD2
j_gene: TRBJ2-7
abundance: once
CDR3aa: CASSSLAGDLYEQYF
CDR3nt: TGTGCCAGCAGCTCCCTAGCGGGGGACCTTTACGAGCAGTACTTC

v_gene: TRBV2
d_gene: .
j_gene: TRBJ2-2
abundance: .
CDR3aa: CASRAQGNTGELFF
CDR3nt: TGTGCCAGCAGGGCTCAGGGGAACACCGGGGAGCTGTTTTTT